A selection of T cell receptor beta chains follows, all from one sample in a study of T cell repertoires in cytomegalovirus infection. TCRdb redid the calling of the reads with MiXCR, one entry per CDR3 protein. Of 150,000 to 200,000 distinct CDR3 sequences listed, 28% are singletons. Sequencing was done on a sample of PBMCs. These receptors were obtained from a human donor in good health (CMV status not recorded). Some clones in this sample may be carry-over from other donors' samples. Both conserved end residues are part of each CDR3. The order of the fields is clone size, D gene, V gene, J gene, CDR3 DNA, CDR3 protein. A D gene is named only where the DNA matches it firmly. Part of the rows lack a size; the others show once, few, many or a class for expanded clones.

many,TRBD1,TRBV7-2,TRBJ2-6,TGTGCCAGCAGCTTAGATTTTCGGGACAGGGCTTTTTTTGGGGCCAACGTCCTGACTTTC,CASSLDFRDRAFFGANVLTF
few,TRBD2,TRBV7-3,TRBJ2-5,TGTGCCAGCAGTCTTAAACCATCGGGACTAAGCGGGAGAGAAGAGACCCAGTACTTC,CASSLKPSGLSGREETQYF
few,.,TRBV7-2,TRBJ2-6,TGTGCCAGCAGCTTCCAGCTCTCTGGGGCCAACGTCCTGACTTTC,CASSFQLSGANVLTF
.,.,TRBV19,TRBJ1-6,TGTGCCACCAGGAGTAGGGGGGATAATTCACCCCTCCACTTT,CATRSRGDNSPLHF
many,TRBD2,TRBV7-2,TRBJ2-3,TGTGCCAGCAGCCAGACTCGGGGGGGTGCTGAATATACAGATACGCAGTATTTT,CASSQTRGGAEYTDTQYF
.,.,TRBV7-9,TRBJ2-1,TGTGCCAGCAGCTTAACAGCCGACAATGAGCAGTTCTTC,CASSLTADNEQFF
.,.,TRBV7-9,TRBJ2-7,TGTGCCAGCAGCGGTTCTGACAGGATATCCTACGAGCAGTACTTC,CASSGSDRISYEQYF
.,.,TRBV7-4,TRBJ2-5,TGTGCCAGCAGCCTAGTACCTGAGGGGGCCCAGTACTTC,CASSLVPEGAQYF
many,.,TRBV7-2,TRBJ2-4,TGTGCCAGCAGCTTAGCCGCGGGACAGATAAACATTCAGTACTTC,CASSLAAGQINIQYF
many,.,TRBV7-2,TRBJ2-4,TGTGCCAGCAGCCCCATTGGGGAGCGAGGAGCCAAAAACATTCAGTACTTC,CASSPIGERGAKNIQYF
.,.,TRBV7-9,TRBJ2-1,TGTGCCAGCAGCTTAAGTAAGAATGAGCAGTTCTTC,CASSLSKNEQFF
.,.,TRBV6-6,TRBJ1-5,TGTGCCAGCAGTTACTCCCGAGGGGTTCCCCACAATCAGCCCCAGCATTTT,CASSYSRGVPHNQPQHF
.,.,TRBV20-1,TRBJ2-1,TGCAGTGCTAGAGATCAACACCCGAGCTCCTACAATGAGCAGTTCTTC,CSARDQHPSSYNEQFF
.,.,TRBV11-2,TRBJ1-1,TGTGCCAGCAGCCAAACCGGACCAAGGAACACTGAAGCTTTCTTT,CASSQTGPRNTEAFF
many,.,TRBV19,TRBJ1-2,TGTGCCAGTAGTACGAATGCCGGACTTTATGGCTACACCTTC,CASSTNAGLYGYTF
few,TRBD2,TRBV18,TRBJ2-1,TGTGCCAGCTCACCACCGATGGGACTAGCTTACAATGAGCAGTTCTTC,CASSPPMGLAYNEQFF
.,TRBD2,TRBV5-1,TRBJ2-1,TGCGCCAGCAGCGGCGGGACTAGCGGGGGGGATGAGCAGTTCTTC,CASSGGTSGGDEQFF
.,TRBD1,TRBV5-1,TRBJ2-7,TGCGCCAGCAGCAAGCAACCCGGGACAGGAGACTACGAGCAGTACTTC,CASSKQPGTGDYEQYF
many,.,TRBV5-1,TRBJ1-1,TGCGCCAGCAGCTTGGCGGGGGGTGCGAACACTGAAGCTTTCTTT,CASSLAGGANTEAFF
.,.,TRBV2,TRBJ1-1,TGTGCCAGCAGTCACGGACGGGGGGAGACTGAAGCTTTCTTT,CASSHGRGETEAFF
few,.,TRBV19,TRBJ1-2,TGTGCCAGTAGTACCTCGGCAGGGGAAGGATATGGCTACACCTTC,CASSTSAGEGYGYTF
.,.,TRBV2,TRBJ1-1,TGTGCCAGCAGCGCAGGGAGGAGAGCTGAAGCTTTCTTT,CASSAGRRAEAFF
.,.,TRBV5-6,TRBJ2-3,TGTGCCAGCAGCTTCGGGGGCGAAGATACGCAGTATTTT,CASSFGGEDTQYF
.,.,TRBV10-1,TRBJ2-3,TGCGCCAGCAGTGAGAGCCCTAACGCGGCGTATTTT,CASSESPNAAYF
.,TRBD1,TRBV29-1,TRBJ1-1,TGCAGCGTAAACAGGGGGCGCGAGAACACTGAAGCTTTCTTT,CSVNRGRENTEAFF
few,.,TRBV7-2,TRBJ1-6,TGTGCCAGCAGCTTAACGGATCCTAATTCACCCCTCCACTTT,CASSLTDPNSPLHF
.,.,TRBV20-1,TRBJ1-6,TGCAGTGCTAGATACATGTCTCACCTCTATAATTCACCCCTCCACTTT,CSARYMSHLYNSPLHF